A selection of T cell receptor beta chains follows, all from one sample in a study of blood T cell repertoires in COVID-19. Assay: immunoSEQ multiplex PCR; the TCRdb copy retains only in-frame clones and omits some. The data show 220,000 or so clones, roughly 89% seen once. Source material: PBMCs or T cells enriched from blood (not recorded which). These receptors came from a man aged 25-40 years who had been exposed to COVID-19. Each CDR3 is given with its conserved first and last residue. Fields, in order: J gene, D gene, V gene, CDR3 protein. The D gene is left open where the match is weak.

J gene: TRBJ1-5
D gene: .
V gene: TRBV29-1
CDR3 protein: CSVFDNDQPQHF

J gene: TRBJ1-3
D gene: TRBD1
V gene: TRBV15
CDR3 protein: CATSAHRGSGNTIYF

J gene: TRBJ1-6
D gene: .
V gene: TRBV27
CDR3 protein: CASSSYRDDLQGDSPLHF

J gene: TRBJ2-5
D gene: .
V gene: TRBV5-1
CDR3 protein: CASSSTGSETQYF

J gene: TRBJ2-5
D gene: .
V gene: TRBV7-6
CDR3 protein: CASSPQETQYF

J gene: TRBJ2-1
D gene: TRBD2
V gene: TRBV7-2
CDR3 protein: CASSPPAGPMGEQFF

J gene: TRBJ1-4
D gene: TRBD1
V gene: TRBV19
CDR3 protein: CASSRTGRLDEKLFF

J gene: TRBJ2-3
D gene: .
V gene: TRBV4-3
CDR3 protein: CASSLGRDTQYF

J gene: TRBJ2-2
D gene: TRBD2
V gene: TRBV7-9
CDR3 protein: CASSFPRGGSQDTGELFF

J gene: TRBJ2-5
D gene: TRBD1
V gene: TRBV6-5
CDR3 protein: CASSMAGGNQETQYF

J gene: TRBJ1-2
D gene: TRBD1
V gene: TRBV6-5
CDR3 protein: CASSFTGANYGYTF

J gene: TRBJ1-4
D gene: .
V gene: TRBV10-3
CDR3 protein: CAISDQGLGTNEKLFF

J gene: TRBJ2-2
D gene: .
V gene: TRBV6-5
CDR3 protein: CASSKDRDTGELFF

J gene: TRBJ2-1
D gene: TRBD1
V gene: TRBV18
CDR3 protein: CASSLDRGTYNEQFF

J gene: TRBJ2-5
D gene: TRBD2
V gene: TRBV5-6
CDR3 protein: CASSFGGTSVWETQYF

J gene: TRBJ1-6
D gene: .
V gene: TRBV5-4
CDR3 protein: CASMQGGNSPLHF

J gene: TRBJ1-2
D gene: TRBD1
V gene: TRBV3-1/TRBV3-2
CDR3 protein: CASSQGTGPFYGYTF

J gene: TRBJ2-7
D gene: TRBD2
V gene: TRBV29-1
CDR3 protein: CSTSSGGEQYF

J gene: TRBJ1-3
D gene: .
V gene: TRBV3-1/TRBV3-2
CDR3 protein: CASSQDAGSGSGNTIYF

J gene: TRBJ1-3
D gene: TRBD1
V gene: TRBV29-1
CDR3 protein: CSVGTDGNTIYF

J gene: TRBJ2-1
D gene: TRBD2
V gene: TRBV2
CDR3 protein: CASSESSGGGYNEQFF